This paragraph covers one TCR beta chain sequence. Its cognate antigen is unknown. The PCR ran on 60 Vbeta and 13 Jbeta primers. TCRdb's table, derived via immunoSEQ multiplex PCR, lists solely in-frame clones and lacks some. The sample has around 100,000 clones, 70% to 85% seen once; the top ten hold approximately 3%. The sample comes from a study of cytomegalovirus exposure and HLA in healthy donors. Study observations and caveats: Analysis was performed later, and it showed HLA-associated TCR beta chains to be more clonally expanded than equally common others.

The CDR3 consists of 16 residues. Trimming at V came to 0 bases and at J to 5 bases, leaving 6 bases not matched to a gene. Germline CDR1 and CDR2: SGDLS and YYNGEE. The TCR originated in a middle-aged woman in good health and CMV-seronegative. The chain employs TRBV9 and TRBJ2-5; 11 nucleotides line up with TRBD2. Sequenced input: PBMCs. In DNA form, the CDR3 reads TGTGCCAGCAGCGTAGATGTGGGACTAGCGGTGGAGACCCAGTACTTC. This sequence encodes CASSVDVGLAVETQYF.